This TCR beta chain was captured by sequencing in a study of beta chain features in type 1 diabetes. As to this clone: What it binds is unknown.

Study observations and caveats: Type 1 diabetes patients had moderately but significantly shorter TCRB CDR3s in all four CD4+ subsets.

The germline V and J ends were trimmed by 3 bases and 5 bases, with 12 bases remaining between them. In germline, CDR1 is SGHTA, CDR2 FQGTGA. This CDR3 is 14 amino acids long. Expressed TCRB transcripts got sequenced, as all isolated RNA was reverse transcribed. Some clones are missing from TCRdb's copy, which holds only in-frame ones; the method was immunoSEQ multiplex PCR. The sample includes some 700,000 clones, around 15% seen only once; the top ten take around 0.022%. The TCR originated in a man between 18 and 35 years old with type 1 diabetes. The sample taken for sequencing was naive CD4+ T cells from blood. The chain has TRBV7-3 and TRBJ2-3; a possible D gene is TRBD1 (5 bases). CDR3 coding DNA: TGTGCCAGCAGCTTGGTCCGAGGACAAGATACGCAGTATTTT. Protein sequence: CASSLVRGQDTQYF.